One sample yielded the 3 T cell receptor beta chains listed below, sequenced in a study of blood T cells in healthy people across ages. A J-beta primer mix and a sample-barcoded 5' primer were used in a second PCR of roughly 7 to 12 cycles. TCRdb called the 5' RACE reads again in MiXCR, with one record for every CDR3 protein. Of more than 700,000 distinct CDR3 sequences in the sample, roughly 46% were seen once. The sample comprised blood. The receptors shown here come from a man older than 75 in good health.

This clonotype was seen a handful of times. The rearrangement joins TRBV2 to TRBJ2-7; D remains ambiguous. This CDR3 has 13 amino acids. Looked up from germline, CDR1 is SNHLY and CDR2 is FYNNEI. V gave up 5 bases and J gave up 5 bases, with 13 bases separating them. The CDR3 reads CASSFDLSDEQYF. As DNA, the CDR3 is TGTGCCAGCAGTTTCGACCTTTCCGACGAGCAGTACTTC.

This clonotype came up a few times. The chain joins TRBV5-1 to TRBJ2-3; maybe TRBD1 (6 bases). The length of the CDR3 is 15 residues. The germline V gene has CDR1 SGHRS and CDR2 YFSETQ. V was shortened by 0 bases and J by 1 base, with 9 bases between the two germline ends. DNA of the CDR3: TGCGCCAGCAGCTTGGCAGGGGCTGGCACAGATACGCAGTATTTT. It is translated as CASSLAGAGTDTQYF.

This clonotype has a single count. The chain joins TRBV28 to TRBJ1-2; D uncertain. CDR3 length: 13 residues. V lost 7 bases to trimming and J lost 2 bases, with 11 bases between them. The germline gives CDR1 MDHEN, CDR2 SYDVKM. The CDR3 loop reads CASTSSGNYGYTF. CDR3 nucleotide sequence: TGTGCCAGCACCTCAAGTGGAAACTATGGCTACACCTTC.